The 12 T cell receptor beta chains listed next were all sequenced from one sample in a study of T-cell memory formation after mild COVID-19. TCRdb recomputed calls from the 5' RACE reads with MiXCR, one row per CDR3 protein. The sample consists of 340,000 or so distinct CDR3 sequences, approximately 12% of them appearing once. The sample comprised PBMCs or a T cell subset sorted from them (not recorded which). The receptor set was obtained from a man aged 18 to 29 who had mild COVID-19 (a few samples of this study predate the infection). Cell type and time point are not known.

About this clonotype itself: Being one base from a much bigger clone, this may be a read error. This rearrangement joins TRBV2 to TRBJ2-7, with 7 bases fitting TRBD1. V was pared by 7 bases and J by 8 bases, with 14 bases of the junction left unmatched. Germline lookup yields CDR1 SNHLY and CDR2 FYNNEI. The length of the CDR3 is 14 residues. CDR3 sequence: CASILDRDLKKQYF. In nucleotides, the CDR3 is TGTGCCAGCATCCTAGACAGGGATCTTAAAAAGCAGTACTTC.

This clonotype has a count of ten or more. This rearrangement joins TRBV10-3 to TRBJ2-7; D remains unclear. CDR1 and CDR2 (germline): ENHRY, SYGVKD. V lost 6 bases, J lost 0 bases, and 6 bases lay in between. This CDR3 spans 12 amino acids. CDR3 region: CAIRDPSYEQYF. CDR3 DNA: TGTGCCATCAGGGACCCCTCCTACGAGCAGTACTTC.

The chain employs TRBV2 and TRBJ2-5; 10 bases are shared with TRBD2. The V segment lost 7 bases and the J segment 4 bases; nucleotides outside the gene matches: 12. The CDR3 spans 16 residues. Germline-derived CDR1 and CDR2 are SNHLY and FYNNEI. The chain's CDR3 is CASIALAGSSGETQYF. The CDR3, as DNA: TGTGCCAGCATCGCACTAGCGGGGTCCTCGGGAGAGACCCAGTACTTC. The entire variable domain, with the rest obtained from reference TRBV2 and TRBJ2-5, is as follows: EPEVTQTPSHQVTQMGQEVILRCVPISNHLYFYWYRQILGQKVEFLVSFYNNEISEKSEIFDDQFSVERPDGSNFTLKIRSTKLEDSAMYFCASIALAGSSGETQYFGPGTRLLVL.

This clonotype has ten or more counts. The chain carries TRBV2 and TRBJ2-1; perhaps D is TRBD1 or TRBD2 (7 bases each). There are 16 residues in the CDR3. Germline V gives CDR1 SNHLY, CDR2 FYNNEI. Between the trimmed V and J ends, which lost 8 bases and 5 bases, there was a span of 22 bases. CDR3 nucleotide sequence: TGTGCCAGCCCAGGGGGGGGAGCTAGCGGCCACAATGAGCAGTTCTTC. Protein product: CASPGGGASGHNEQFF.

This clonotype appeared a few times. The chain links TRBV5-1 to TRBJ1-6; tentatively, D is TRBD1 (6 bases). This CDR3 region has 13 residues. Germline V gives CDR1 SGHRS, CDR2 YFSETQ. V was shortened by 7 bases and J by 9 bases, with 14 bases between the two germline ends. The CDR3 sequence: CASGRGGVSPLHF. In DNA, the CDR3 is TGCGCCAGCGGGAGGGGGGGCGTTTCACCCCTCCACTTT.

This chain joins TRBV7-9 and TRBJ2-7; 9 nucleotides agree with TRBD1. J gave up 5 bases and V 1 base, and 6 bases lay outside the gene matches. The CDR3 length is 15 residues. The germline V gene has CDR1 SEHNR and CDR2 FQNEAQ (reference sequence). The CDR3 DNA reads TGTGCCAGCAGCTTAGTTGGGACAGGGTATCACGAGCAGTACTTC. Its translation: CASSLVGTGYHEQYF.

This clonotype was counted between two and nine times. The chain uses TRBV7-2 and TRBJ2-3; D gene ambiguous. This CDR3 spans 12 amino acids. Germline CDR1 is SGHTA and CDR2 is FQGNSA. Trimming left V 5 bases short and J 4 bases short, with 7 bases between. The CDR3 loop is CASSRVPDTQYF. DNA of the CDR3: TGTGCCAGCAGCCGGGTGCCAGATACGCAGTATTTT.

This clonotype has more than one count but fewer than ten. This chain links TRBV5-6 with TRBJ2-7; the match to TRBD2 covers 10 bases. Germline loops: CDR1 SGHDT, CDR2 YYEEEE. The CDR3 extends over 16 amino acids. Trimming took 0 bases from V and 4 from J; bases not matched to a gene: 7. The CDR3 sequence: CASSLEAGGRFYEQYV. The CDR3 nucleotides read TGTGCCAGCAGCTTGGAAGCGGGGGGGCGCTTTTACGAGCAGTACGTC.

This clonotype turned up a few times. The rearrangement joins TRBV4-2 to TRBJ2-4; TRBD1 matches 10 bases. The CDR3 is made up of 11 amino acids. The germline V gene has CDR1 LGHNA and CDR2 YNFKEQ. The V gene end was trimmed by 5 bases and the J gene end by 13 bases; junction bases not matched to a gene: 2. The DNA of the CDR3 is TGTGCCAGCAGCAGGGGACAGGGGCAGTACTTC. Encoded protein: CASSRGQGQYF.

This clonotype was counted only a few times. V usage is TRBV11-2 and J usage is TRBJ1-1; D call uncertain. V dropped 3 bases and J dropped 3 bases, with 14 bases sitting between them. Looked up from germline, CDR1 is SGHAT and CDR2 is FQNNGV. The CDR3 runs 15 residues. The CDR3 region is CASSFAGGADTEAFF. The CDR3, as DNA: TGTGCCAGCAGCTTTGCAGGCGGAGCGGACACTGAAGCTTTCTTT.

This clonotype appeared a few times. The genes are TRBV20-1 and TRBJ2-5; maybe TRBD2 (7 bases). The CDR3 sequence is 12 residues long. CDR1 and CDR2 from the germline V gene are DFQATT and SNEGSKA (reference sequence). Trimming pared 6 bases from V and 4 bases from J, leaving 12 bases between. In DNA, the CDR3 is TGCAGTGCGCGGGGGCCGGGAGAGACCCAGTACTTC. Amino acids: CSARGPGETQYF.

The gene calls are TRBV7-3 and TRBJ2-7; D remains unclear. V lost 4 bases and J 6 bases, leaving 10 bases between the germline ends. CDR1 is SGHTA, CDR2 FQGTGA, per germline. The CDR3 is 12 amino acids. As DNA, the CDR3 is TGTGCCAGCAGCTCGCTATCCGGCGAGCAGTACTTC. Residues: CASSSLSGEQYF.